What follows is one T cell receptor (beta chain) and its context. Its antigen has not been determined. It may be a read error: a sequence one base away is much more abundant. The sample belongs to a study of spatial heterogeneity in lung cancer (dated by TCRdb to between 2018 and 2021). Regarding the research as a whole: Beta-chain transcripts were consistently detected in greater numbers than alpha-chain transcripts, which likely reflected higher beta-chain transcript abundance. In the raw uncorrected reads, each unique combination of TCR and UMI appeared more than ten times on average. TCR alpha and beta repertoires were quantitatively compared across multiple tumor regions, matched nontumor lung and blood in non-small cell lung cancer. Nonsynonymous mutation counts, determined by whole-exome sequencing of tumor tissue, were related to TCR repertoire features. Both alpha and beta chains were TCR-sequenced in samples taken at surgery, namely 220 tumor regions, around 64 matched nontumor lung samples and 50 to 60 PBMC samples.

Summary of the overall study and its limitations: Confirming at a functional level the hypothesis that regional TCRs recognize regional mutations was considered to require additional single-cell paired TCR alpha and beta sequencing. Ubiquitous expanded tumor TCRs were detected in blood more often at tumor resection than at routine follow-up.

Measured from the cysteine to the phenylalanine, the CDR3 is 15 residues long. CDR3 DNA is the only sequence kept; it has 45 bases, read in frame from the first base. CDR1 is given as SGHVS and CDR2 as FQNEAQ, both from the germline V gene. V drops 4 bases and J drops 3 bases, leaving 13 bases in between. Interpreted using the paper, the time point label stands for: sample taken at primary tumor resection. Whole RNA extracted from tumor and nontumor lung tissue, or from cryopreserved PBMC samples, was used for TCR sequencing without cell sorting. Donors were 70 or so patients with early-stage, untreated non-small cell lung cancer from the lung TRACERx cohort. Only patients for whom sufficient RNA was available from at least two tumor regions were selected for TCR sequencing. The method was 5' RACE. The sequencer was a NextSeq 500. To allow correction of PCR and sequencing errors, the TCR library protocol tagged every TCR cDNA molecule with a unique molecular identifier. In the original analysis: Decombinator tools were used for TCR identification, UMI-based error correction and CDR3 extraction. TCRs above a frequency of 2 per 1,000, corresponding to the top 1% of the tumor frequency distribution, were defined as expanded. Renyi diversity was computed with the R vegan package after each repertoire had been subsampled 100 times to 5,000 TCRs. CDR3 similarity networks were built from amino acid triplet string-kernel similarity, with CDR3s being connected when pairwise similarity was above 0.82. TCRdb's own reprocessing of the public reads used fastp at Q25 and MiXCR and kept productive beta chains. CDR3 protein duplicates are merged, each entry listing the most common genes and DNA. None of the V and J calls come from the authors' own analysis; TCRdb made them. The table for this sample lists approximately 8,100 distinct CDR3 sequences; about 7.8% of them were counted only once. Together, the top ten hold 30% of the sample.

The source material was PBMCs, sampled at surgery. The V and J genes are TRBV7-8 and TRBJ2-1; the D gene is not confidently resolved. The sequence derives from a female donor with early-stage non-small cell lung cancer. CDR3 region: CASSSQRAFYNEQFF. The sequenced DNA: TGTGCCAGCAGCTCCCAACGGGCATTCTACAATGAGCAGTTCTTC.